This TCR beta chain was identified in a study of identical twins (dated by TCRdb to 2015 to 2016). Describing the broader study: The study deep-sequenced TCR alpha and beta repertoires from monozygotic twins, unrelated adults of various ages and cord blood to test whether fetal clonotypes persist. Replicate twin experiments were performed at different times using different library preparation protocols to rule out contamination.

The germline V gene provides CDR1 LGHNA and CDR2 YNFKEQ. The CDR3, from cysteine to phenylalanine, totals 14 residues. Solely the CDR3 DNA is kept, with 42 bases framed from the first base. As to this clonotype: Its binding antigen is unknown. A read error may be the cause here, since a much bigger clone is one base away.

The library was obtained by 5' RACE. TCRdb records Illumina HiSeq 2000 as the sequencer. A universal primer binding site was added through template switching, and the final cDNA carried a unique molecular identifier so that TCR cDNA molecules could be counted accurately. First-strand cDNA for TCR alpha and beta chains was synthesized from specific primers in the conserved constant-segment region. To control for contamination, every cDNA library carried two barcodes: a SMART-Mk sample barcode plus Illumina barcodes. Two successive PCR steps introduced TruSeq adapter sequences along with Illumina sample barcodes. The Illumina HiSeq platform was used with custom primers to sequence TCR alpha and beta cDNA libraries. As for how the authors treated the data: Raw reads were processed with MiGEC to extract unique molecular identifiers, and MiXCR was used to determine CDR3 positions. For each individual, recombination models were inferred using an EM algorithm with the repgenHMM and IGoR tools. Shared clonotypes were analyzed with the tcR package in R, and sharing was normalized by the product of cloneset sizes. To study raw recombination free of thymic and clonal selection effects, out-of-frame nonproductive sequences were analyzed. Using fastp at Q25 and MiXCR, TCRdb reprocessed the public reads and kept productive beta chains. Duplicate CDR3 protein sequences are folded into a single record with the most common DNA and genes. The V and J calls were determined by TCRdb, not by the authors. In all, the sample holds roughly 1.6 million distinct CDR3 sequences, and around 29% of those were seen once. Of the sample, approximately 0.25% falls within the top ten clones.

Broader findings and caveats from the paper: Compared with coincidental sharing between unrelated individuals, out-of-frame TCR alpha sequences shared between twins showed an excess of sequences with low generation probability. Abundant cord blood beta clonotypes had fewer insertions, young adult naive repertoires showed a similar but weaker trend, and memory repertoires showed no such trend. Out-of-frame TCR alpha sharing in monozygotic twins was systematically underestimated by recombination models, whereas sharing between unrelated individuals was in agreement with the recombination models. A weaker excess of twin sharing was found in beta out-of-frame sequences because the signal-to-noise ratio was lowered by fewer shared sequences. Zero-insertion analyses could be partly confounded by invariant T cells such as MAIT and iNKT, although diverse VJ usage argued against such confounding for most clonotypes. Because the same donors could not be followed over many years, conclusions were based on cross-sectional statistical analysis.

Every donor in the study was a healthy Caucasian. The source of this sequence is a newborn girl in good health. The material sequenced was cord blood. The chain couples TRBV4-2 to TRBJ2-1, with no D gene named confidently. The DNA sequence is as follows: TGTGGCAGCAGCCAATTGATAGGGTACAATGAGCAGTTCTTC. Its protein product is CGSSQLIGYNEQFF.